A selection of T cell receptor beta chains follows, all from one sample in a study of T cell responses to AZD1222 COVID-19 vaccine. Repertoires were generated with immunoSEQ multiplex PCR, while TCRdb's copy carries only in-frame clones and drops some. Found here are roughly 140,000 clones, around 88% of them singletons; the top ten hold 2% to 2.5%. Sequenced here: peripheral blood, sampled on day 0 of AZD1222 vaccination. Receptors originate from an adult in good health. Each CDR3 is given with its conserved first and last residue. A D gene is named only where the DNA matches it firmly.

D	V	J	CDR3
.	TRBV24-1	TRBJ2-5	CATSGIREETQYF
.	TRBV7-9	TRBJ2-1	CASSLEGNEQFF
.	TRBV5-1	TRBJ1-2	CATSVGGGYGYTF
TRBD2	TRBV28	TRBJ2-2	CASTRGGVNTGELFF
.	TRBV30	TRBJ2-7	CAWSPRRDYEQYF
.	TRBV7-8	TRBJ2-7	CASSQQRGSYEQYF
.	TRBV2	TRBJ1-2	CASRGDTYYGYTF
TRBD2	TRBV29-1	TRBJ2-7	CSVWYPRGLVSYEQYF
.	TRBV28	TRBJ1-5	CASSPGNQPQHF
TRBD2	TRBV5-5	TRBJ2-7	CASSLEAGVALEQYF
.	TRBV6-5	TRBJ1-2	CASRPGTGGYTF
TRBD1	TRBV11-3	TRBJ1-5	CASSYIPGGDRGHQPQHF
.	TRBV21-1	TRBJ1-1	CASGTPNTEAFF
.	TRBV12-3/TRBV12-4	TRBJ1-5	CASSLDSNQPQHF
.	TRBV2	TRBJ2-7	CASSHNIYEQYF
.	TRBV7-2	TRBJ1-6	CASGGGAGGYNSPLHF
.	TRBV7-6	TRBJ1-6	CASGSSGGNSPLHF
.	TRBV5-6	TRBJ1-1	CASSGGGRMNTEAFF
.	TRBV5-4	TRBJ1-2	CASSFLRTGEGGYTF
.	TRBV11-2	TRBJ2-3	CASSLSRRANTDTQYF
.	TRBV7-8	TRBJ2-1	CASSLFPQERSYNEQFF
.	TRBV9	TRBJ1-2	CASTREVFRGYTF
.	TRBV5-4	TRBJ2-3	CASSPPGADTQYF
.	TRBV20-1	TRBJ2-1	CSAAGPTEQFF
.	TRBV5-1	TRBJ1-4	CASSLDLNEKLFF
.	TRBV7-2	TRBJ2-5	CASSLHLSRGQYF
.	TRBV18	TRBJ1-1	CASSSGRGSAEAFF
.	TRBV7-2	TRBJ1-1	CASSSPAGANTEAFF
TRBD1	TRBV24-1	TRBJ1-1	CATSDRDRGKNTEAFF
TRBD2	TRBV7-2	TRBJ2-1	CASSLSGSSGNEQFF
TRBD2	TRBV4-3	TRBJ2-1	CASSQESGWREGGNEQFF
.	TRBV27	TRBJ2-3	CASSWLSGAPTDTQYF
.	TRBV4-2	TRBJ2-2	CASSPGTGALNTGELFF
TRBD1	TRBV29-1	TRBJ1-3	CSVNFRTGAGNTIYF
.	TRBV9	TRBJ1-1	CASSVGQTKNTEAFF
.	TRBV25-1	TRBJ1-4	CASGRGGLATNEKLFF
.	TRBV27	TRBJ2-7	CASSSTGRGIHEQYF
.	TRBV11-2	TRBJ1-1	CASSLEPNTEAFF
.	TRBV7-2	TRBJ2-4	CASSLQWDPKNIQYF
TRBD1	TRBV30	TRBJ1-6	CAWSQGGNSPLHF
.	TRBV19	TRBJ1-5	CASSIYGISNQPQHF
.	TRBV5-1	TRBJ2-2	CASSLEGHNTGELFF
TRBD1	TRBV30	TRBJ2-7	CAWSDPGQVAYEQYF
.	TRBV9	TRBJ1-5	CASSVGQGYGQPQHF
.	TRBV19	TRBJ1-5	CASSKGQVNQPQHF